A single sample is the source of the 20 T cell receptor beta chains below, sequenced in a study of blood T cells in healthy people across ages. Sample-barcoded 5' priming and a J-beta primer mix drove a second PCR of roughly 6 to 12 cycles. MiXCR was run by TCRdb on the 5' RACE reads, yielding one entry per CDR3 protein. In the table there are approximately 1,000,000 distinct CDR3 sequences, roughly two fifths of which are singletons. Material for sequencing was blood. These receptors were collected from a man between 18 and 35 years old in good health.

The chain is built from TRBV5-6 and TRBJ2-3, with D possibly matching TRBD2 (6 bases). Per germline, CDR1 SGHDT and CDR2 YYEEEE. Trimming shortened V by 0 bases and J by 4 bases, and 15 bases separated the two germline ends. There are 16 residues in the CDR3. CDR3 sequence: CASSLAAGLGADTQYF. The CDR3 DNA reads as TGTGCCAGCAGCTTGGCCGCGGGGCTCGGCGCAGATACGCAGTATTTT.

The chain links TRBV28 to TRBJ1-2; D call uncertain. Germline V gives CDR1 MDHEN, CDR2 SYDVKM. The V gene lost 5 bases and the J gene lost 6 bases, with 13 bases spanning the gap. CDR3 size: 13 residues. The CDR3: CASSGSRRDGYTF. CDR3 bases: TGTGCCAGCAGTGGATCCCGGAGGGATGGCTACACCTTC.

The V gene is TRBV28, the J gene TRBJ1-5, with no clear D. The CDR3 is 14 amino acids. Germline V gene data show CDR1 as MDHEN and CDR2 as SYDVKM. Trimming left V 6 bases short and J 1 base short, with 10 bases between. The CDR3 protein is CASSPSESNQPQHF. In nucleotides, the CDR3 is TGTGCCAGCAGCCCCTCGGAGAGCAATCAGCCCCAGCATTTT. Variable domain in full (rest from reference TRBV28 and TRBJ1-5): DVKVTQSSRYLVKRTGEKVFLECVQDMDHENMFWYRQDPGLGLRLIYFSYDVKMKEKGDIPEGYSVSREKKERFSLILESASTNQTSMYLCASSPSESNQPQHFGDGTRLSIL.

V usage is TRBV5-1 and J usage is TRBJ1-4, with D possibly matching TRBD1 (6 bases). The V and J ends lost 5 bases and 14 bases respectively, with 25 bases between them. CDR3 length: 15 residues. Looked up from germline, CDR1 is SGHRS and CDR2 is YFSETQ. CDR3 residues: CASSPDLITGRNLFF. In DNA, the CDR3 is TGCGCCAGCAGTCCCGACTTAATAACAGGGCGCAACCTGTTTTTT. The complete variable domain, with remaining parts taken from reference TRBV5-1 and TRBJ1-4, reads KAGVTQTPRYLIKTRGQQVTLSCSPISGHRSVSWYQQTPGQGLQFLFEYFSETQRNKGNFPGRFSGRQFSNSRSEMNVSTLELGDSALYLCASSPDLITGRNLFFGSGTQLSVL.

The chain combines TRBV11-1 with TRBJ2-2; D ambiguous. The length of the CDR3 is 17 residues. The V end lost 4 bases, the J end lost 6 bases, and 21 bases lay between the germline ends. In germline, CDR1 is SGHAT, CDR2 FQDESV (reference sequence). The CDR3, as DNA: TGTGCCAGCAGCTCTTCGGTTGGAACCGCCCCAGCCGGGGAGCTGTTTTTT. The encoded protein is CASSSSVGTAPAGELFF.

This clonotype occurred many times. The chain couples TRBV20-1 to TRBJ2-3; tentatively, D is TRBD2 (5 bases). V shed 3 bases and J shed 5 bases, with 12 bases lying between them. Germline V gene data show CDR1 as DFQATT and CDR2 as SNEGSKA (reference sequence). The CDR3 is 13 amino acids. The CDR3 region has the DNA TGCAGTGCTAGCGCCAATGGAGGAGATACGCAGTATTTT. This encodes CSASANGGDTQYF.

Only a few counts were recorded for this clonotype. The chain couples TRBV20-1 to TRBJ1-1; perhaps TRBD1 as D (6 bases). This CDR3 contains 13 residues. Germline CDR1 reads DFQATT; CDR2 reads SNEGSKA (reference sequence). The V and J ends lost 7 bases and 1 base respectively, with 13 bases between them. This CDR3 reads CSGTQGPNTEAFF. The CDR3 DNA follows: TGCAGTGGAACACAGGGTCCGAACACTGAAGCTTTCTTT.

The J gene is TRBJ1-6, the V gene TRBV20-1, with a weak D call TRBD1 (5 bases). Germline lookup yields CDR1 DFQATT and CDR2 SNEGSKA (reference sequence). The ends were cut back, 6 bases at V and 6 bases at J, with 12 bases in the middle. The CDR3 totals 13 residues. The CDR3 DNA is TGCAGTGCCATCGATGGGGGTAATTCACCCCTCCACTTT. Its translation is CSAIDGGNSPLHF.

The J gene is TRBJ2-7, the V gene TRBV6-2 or TRBV6-3; 15 bases are shared with TRBD2. Germline-derived CDR1 and CDR2 are MNHEY and SVGEGT. The CDR3 covers 18 residues. Trimming at V came to 2 bases and at J to 4 bases, leaving 9 bases not matched to a gene. The DNA for the CDR3 is TGTGCCAGCAGTTACCCCTCCGGACTAGCGGGAGGGGTATACGAGCAGTACTTC. Its protein is CASSYPSGLAGGVYEQYF.

This clonotype was seen a handful of times. This chain joins TRBV27 and TRBJ1-1; weak D call: TRBD1 (6 bases). The germline V gene encodes CDR1 MNHEY and CDR2 SMNVEV (reference sequence). The germline V and J ends were trimmed by 0 bases and 4 bases, with 15 bases remaining between them. CDR3 length: 16 residues. DNA for the CDR3: TGTGCCAGCAGTTTATCGGGGAGGGGGAGGCCCACTGAAGCTTTCTTT. Encoded protein: CASSLSGRGRPTEAFF.

This clonotype was seen more than once but under ten times. V gene TRBV2 combines with J gene TRBJ1-2; D remains ambiguous. The CDR3 consists of 15 residues. V gave up 0 bases and J gave up 4 bases, with 12 bases separating them. CDR1 is SNHLY and CDR2 is FYNNEI in the germline V gene. In nucleotides, the CDR3 is TGTGCCAGCAGTGAAGCGCTGTCCGGGCGCTATGGCTACACCTTC. This sequence encodes CASSEALSGRYGYTF.

This clonotype was seen once. The CDR3 here is CASSVAAENTEAFF. The CDR3 nucleotides read TGTGCCAGCAGCGTAGCGGCGGAGAACACTGAAGCTTTCTTT. V is TRBV13 and J is TRBJ1-1; the D is unclear. Per the germline V gene, CDR1 is PRHDT and CDR2 is FYEKMQ (reference sequence). Between the trimmed V and J ends, which lost 5 bases and 1 base, there was a span of 11 bases. The CDR3 runs to 14 residues.

This clonotype has only a few counts. This chain uses TRBV2 with TRBJ2-7; D is possibly TRBD2 (7 bases). Trimming removed 1 base from V and 3 bases from J, with 10 bases in between. Germline V gives CDR1 SNHLY, CDR2 FYNNEI. There are 14 residues in the CDR3. The CDR3 DNA follows: TGTGCCAGCAGTGAAGATAGGGGGGGCTACGAGCAGTACTTC. Its translation: CASSEDRGGYEQYF.

The gene calls are TRBV6-2 or TRBV6-3 and TRBJ1-4, with D possibly being TRBD1 (5 bases). The CDR3 loop spans 16 amino acids. Germline V gene data show CDR1 as MNHEY and CDR2 as SVGEGT. V lost 6 bases, J lost 0 bases, and 14 bases lay in between. This chain's CDR3 is CASSPARGATNEKLFF. DNA of the CDR3: TGTGCCAGCAGCCCCGCCCGGGGGGCAACTAATGAAAAACTGTTTTTT.

The V call is TRBV18, the J call TRBJ1-2; no reliable D call. V was cut by 3 bases and J by 8 bases, with 16 bases left in between. The CDR3 is 14 residues long. Germline loops: CDR1 KGHSH, CDR2 LQKENI. This CDR3 is CASSPSTWKDGYTF. CDR3 bases: TGTGCCAGCTCACCTTCGACTTGGAAAGACGGCTACACCTTC.

This clonotype was seen once. The chain employs TRBV6-5 and TRBJ1-5, with D unclear. CDR3 length equals 15 residues. Trimming pared 0 bases from V and 3 bases from J, leaving 9 bases between. Germline loops: CDR1 MNHEY, CDR2 SVGAGI. In DNA, the CDR3 is TGTGCCAGCAGTTACTCGGCTAGGGACAATCAGCCCCAGCATTTT. As protein: CASSYSARDNQPQHF.

This clonotype was counted between two and nine times. V gene TRBV9 combines with J gene TRBJ1-4, with TRBD1 matching 8 bases. The germline V gene encodes CDR1 SGDLS and CDR2 YYNGEE. This CDR3 region has 15 residues. The junction had 10 bases not matched to a gene; V was cut back by 4 bases and J by 8 bases. The CDR3 region is CASSPGQGSWEKLFF. Written as DNA, the CDR3 is TGTGCCAGCAGCCCCGGACAGGGCTCGTGGGAAAAACTGTTTTTT.

This clonotype came up a few times. The chain carries TRBV29-1 and TRBJ2-2; 8 bases map to TRBD2. The CDR3 length is 13 residues. CDR1 SQVTM and CDR2 ANQGSEA come from the germline V gene. The J segment lost 7 bases and the V segment lost 6 bases, leaving 7 bases of the junction unmatched. CDR3 nucleotide sequence: TGCAGCGTGAGCGCGGGGGGAGACGGGGAGCTGTTTTTT. Protein product: CSVSAGGDGELFF.

The CDR3 spells CASSFEGPGTSERNYGYTF. The CDR3 bases are TGTGCCAGCAGTTTCGAGGGTCCCGGGACTTCGGAGCGGAACTATGGCTACACCTTC. The rearrangement links TRBV27 to TRBJ1-2, with D possibly TRBD1 on 5 matching bases. Trimming took 3 bases from V and 2 from J, leaving 25 bases between them. The CDR3 runs 19 residues. Looked up from germline, CDR1 is MNHEY and CDR2 is SMNVEV (reference sequence).

This clonotype was seen a few times. The gene calls are TRBV9 and TRBJ2-1; 7 bases are shared with TRBD1. The CDR3 contains 11 residues. V trimming: 5 bases; J trimming: 15 bases; junction bases outside the gene matches: 8. Looked up from germline, CDR1 is SGDLS and CDR2 is YYNGEE. CDR3 DNA: TGTGCCAGCAGGGATACAGGGGAACCGTTCTTC. Protein: CASRDTGEPFF.